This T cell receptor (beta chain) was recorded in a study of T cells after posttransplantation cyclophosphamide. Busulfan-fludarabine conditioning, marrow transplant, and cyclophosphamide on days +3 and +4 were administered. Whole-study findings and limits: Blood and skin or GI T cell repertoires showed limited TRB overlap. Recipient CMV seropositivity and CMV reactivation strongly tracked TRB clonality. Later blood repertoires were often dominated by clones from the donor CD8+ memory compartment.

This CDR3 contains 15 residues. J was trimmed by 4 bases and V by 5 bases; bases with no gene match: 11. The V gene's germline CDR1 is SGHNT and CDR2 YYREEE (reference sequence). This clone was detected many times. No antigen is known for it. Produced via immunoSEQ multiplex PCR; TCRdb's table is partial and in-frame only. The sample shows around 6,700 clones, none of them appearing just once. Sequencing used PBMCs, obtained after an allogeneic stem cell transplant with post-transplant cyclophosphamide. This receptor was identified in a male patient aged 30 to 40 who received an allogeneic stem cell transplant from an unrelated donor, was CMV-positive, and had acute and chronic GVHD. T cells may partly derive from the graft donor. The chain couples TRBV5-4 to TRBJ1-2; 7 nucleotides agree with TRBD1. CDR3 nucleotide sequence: TGTGCCAGCAGTAATCGACAGGGCGAAACCTATGGCTACACCTTC. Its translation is CASSNRQGETYGYTF.